Listed below are T cell receptor beta chains from one sample, sequenced in a study of CD8 T cells in ankylosing spondylitis. TCRdb reprocessed the 5' RACE reads with MiXCR, giving one entry per CDR3 protein. The sample has 350,000 to 550,000 distinct CDR3 sequences, roughly a quarter seen once. Sequencing was carried out using blood, either unsorted or a sorted T cell fraction (not recorded which). These receptors came from a male donor with ankylosing spondylitis. The CDR3 runs from the conserved cysteine through the conserved F or W. D genes are given only for firm matches. Only part of the rows carry a size: once, few, many, or a class if the clone is expanded.

V gene	J gene	clone size	D gene	CDR3 length	CDR3 DNA	CDR3 protein
TRBV20-1	TRBJ1-2	once	TRBD1	13	TGCAGTGCCCGACAGGGCCTCCTCGGGGGCTACACCTTC	CSARQGLLGGYTF
TRBV3-1	TRBJ2-2	NA	NA	15	TGTGCCAGCAGACCTTCTACGGGGAACACCGGGGAGCTGTTTTTT	CASRPSTGNTGELFF
TRBV5-4	TRBJ2-1	few	NA	14	TGTGCCAGCAGCTTGGGACTTGTCCTTAGTGAGCAGTTCTTC	CASSLGLVLSEQFF
TRBV27	TRBJ1-2	few	TRBD1	15	TGTGCCAGCCGGCGGACAGGGGGATCCAACTATGGCTACACCTTC	CASRRTGGSNYGYTF
TRBV2	TRBJ2-7	NA	TRBD1	15	TGTGCCAGCAGGGTCGGACAGGCCTACTCCTACGAGCAGTACTTC	CASRVGQAYSYEQYF
TRBV7-9	TRBJ2-7	NA	TRBD2	14	TGTGCCAGCTCTGGACTAGTCGACTCCTACGAGCAGTACTTC	CASSGLVDSYEQYF
TRBV6-1	TRBJ1-2	few	TRBD1	13	TGTGCCAGCAGTCCGGACAGGGTGCGTGGCTACACCTTC	CASSPDRVRGYTF
TRBV19	TRBJ1-1	NA	NA	11	TGTGCCAGTACCGATGAGGGTGAAGCTTTCTTT	CASTDEGEAFF
TRBV10-1	TRBJ2-1	NA	NA	12	TGCGCCAGCAGTCCGGGTGGCAATGAGCAGTTCTTC	CASSPGGNEQFF
TRBV5-1	TRBJ2-2	NA	TRBD2	17	TGCGCCAGCAGCCAAGGACCGGGACTAGCGGGGACCGGGGAGCTGTTTTTT	CASSQGPGLAGTGELFF
TRBV20-1	TRBJ2-1	few	TRBD2	14	TGCAGTGCTAGACTCACTAGCGGGAGAGTAGAGCAGTTCTTC	CSARLTSGRVEQFF
TRBV18	TRBJ1-2	few	NA	14	TGTGCCAGCTCACCCGGGGGATCTAACTATGGCTACACCTTC	CASSPGGSNYGYTF
TRBV3-1	TRBJ1-1	NA	TRBD1	14	TGTGCCAGCAGCCACCAGGGGGCTAACACTGAAGCTTTCTTT	CASSHQGANTEAFF
TRBV6-1	TRBJ1-3	few	NA	15	TGTGCCAGCAGTGCGGGGGTGCGCTCTGGAAACACCATATATTTT	CASSAGVRSGNTIYF
TRBV5-1	TRBJ2-1	few	NA	12	TGCGCCAGCAGCTTGGGACAGATTGAGCAGTTCTTC	CASSLGQIEQFF
TRBV24-1	TRBJ2-1	many	NA	14	TGTGCCACCAGTGATCCCATATCCTACAATGAGCAGTTCTTC	CATSDPISYNEQFF
TRBV5-1	TRBJ1-3	few	TRBD1	16	TGCGCCAGCAGCGTTGGGACAGTTGCCTCTGGAAACACCATATATTTT	CASSVGTVASGNTIYF
TRBV7-8	TRBJ2-7	NA	NA	15	TGTGCCAGCAGCTTAATGGGCCGAGCCATCTACGAGCAGTACTTC	CASSLMGRAIYEQYF
TRBV5-1	TRBJ1-1	NA	NA	13	TGCGCCAGCAGCTTGGTAGGGGAGGGGAACGCTTTCTTT	CASSLVGEGNAFF
TRBV5-1	TRBJ1-4	NA	NA	16	TGCGCCAGCAGCTTATACAGCGATCCAACTAATGAAAAACTGTTTTTT	CASSLYSDPTNEKLFF
TRBV5-5	TRBJ1-2	few	NA	14	TGTGCCAGCAGCTTGGAAGGGGTTCATGGAGGCTACACCTTC	CASSLEGVHGGYTF
TRBV15	TRBJ1-2	NA	NA	14	TGTGCCACCAGAGCAGAGCTGAAGGGCTCTGGCTACACCTTC	CATRAELKGSGYTF
TRBV24-1	TRBJ2-1	few	TRBD1	17	TGTGCCACCAGTGATAAATCAGGGGGTACACTACACAATGAGCAGTTCTTC	CATSDKSGGTLHNEQFF
TRBV5-8	TRBJ2-5	NA	TRBD2	15	TGTGCCAGCAGCCGGATGGGACTAGCGGGAGAGACCCAGTACTTC	CASSRMGLAGETQYF
TRBV3-1	TRBJ1-2	few	NA	13	TGTGCCAGCAGCCTGGACCGCAGCTATGGCTACACCTTC	CASSLDRSYGYTF
TRBV19	TRBJ1-4	NA	NA	14	TGTGCCAGTAGTATGGGACTCCTGGGTGAAAAACTGTTTTTT	CASSMGLLGEKLFF
TRBV20-1	TRBJ2-5	NA	NA	15	TGCAGTGCTTTAACCGGGACCGGGGCCCAAGAGACCCAGTACTTC	CSALTGTGAQETQYF
TRBV5-6	TRBJ2-1	NA	TRBD2	16	TGTGCCAGCAGCAGCGGGGGGAGCGGGAGAAACAATGAGCAGTTCTTC	CASSSGGSGRNNEQFF
TRBV20-1	TRBJ2-1	few	TRBD2	17	TGCAGTACGATATCTAGCGGGAGCTCTCTCTCCTACAATGAGCAGTTCTTC	CSTISSGSSLSYNEQFF
TRBV29-1	TRBJ2-5	few	TRBD1	12	TGCAGCGTGACAGGGGTTCGCGAGACCCAGTACTTC	CSVTGVRETQYF
TRBV29-1	TRBJ1-5	few	NA	14	TGCAGCGTTGGGCCAGGAGGGGTCAATCAGCCCCAGCATTTT	CSVGPGGVNQPQHF
TRBV10-1	TRBJ2-1	NA	NA	13	TGCGCCAGCAGTGAGTCGACTGACAGTTTGCAGTTCTTC	CASSESTDSLQFF
TRBV12-3/TRBV12-4	TRBJ1-1	NA	NA	11	TGTGCCAGCACCCCCGACACTGAAGCTTTCTTT	CASTPDTEAFF
TRBV4-1	TRBJ2-1	NA	NA	16	TGCGCCAGCAGCCAAGATCGACAGGTGGTGAGGAATGAGCAGTTCTTC	CASSQDRQVVRNEQFF
TRBV5-1	TRBJ1-1	NA	TRBD1	15	TGCGCCAGCAGCTTGCTGGACAGGGGGAACACTGAAGCTTTCTTT	CASSLLDRGNTEAFF
TRBV7-4	TRBJ1-1	NA	NA	15	TGTGCCAGCAGCTCACTCCTAAGGGGCGATTCGACAGCTTTCTTT	CASSSLLRGDSTAFF
TRBV9	TRBJ2-3	NA	NA	14	TGTGCCAGCAGCGACAGGACCAGCACAGATACGCAGTATTTT	CASSDRTSTDTQYF
TRBV12-3/TRBV12-4	TRBJ1-3	NA	NA	16	TGTGCCAGCAGTTTAAGGCAGTTCTTCTCTGGAAACACCATATATTTT	CASSLRQFFSGNTIYF
TRBV9	TRBJ2-5	NA	NA	13	TGTGCCAGCAGCGTATCCGGGCAAGAGACCCAGTACTTC	CASSVSGQETQYF
TRBV7-2	TRBJ2-7	NA	TRBD2	15	TGTGCCAGCAGCTTCACTAGCGGGTCGGACAACGAGCAGTACTTC	CASSFTSGSDNEQYF
TRBV2	TRBJ2-5	few	NA	12	TGTGCCAGAAAAGGGACGCAAGAGACCCAGTACTTC	CARKGTQETQYF
TRBV7-2	TRBJ2-7	NA	NA	15	TGTGCCAGCAGCTTGGGTCCCCTTGGGGGCAACGAGCAGTACTTC	CASSLGPLGGNEQYF
TRBV7-9	TRBJ2-3	few	TRBD2	15	TGTGCCAGCAGCCTTCTAGCGGAACGCACAGATACGCAGTATTTT	CASSLLAERTDTQYF
TRBV5-1	TRBJ2-1	few	TRBD2	15	TGCGCCAGCAGCTCCAGCGGGGGAGCCTACAATGAGCAGTTCTTC	CASSSSGGAYNEQFF
TRBV4-2	TRBJ2-2	NA	TRBD2	17	TGTGCCAGCAGCCCGGGACTAGCGGGAGCGAGAGCCGGGGAGCTGTTTTTT	CASSPGLAGARAGELFF
TRBV5-1	TRBJ2-5	few	NA	13	TGCGCCAGCAGCTCCCGACTAGAAGAGACCCAGTACTTC	CASSSRLEETQYF
TRBV29-1	TRBJ2-1	NA	NA	15	TGCAGCGTTGAAGATGCGACTAGGGCTAACAATGAGCAGTTCTTC	CSVEDATRANNEQFF
TRBV10-1	TRBJ1-1	few	TRBD1	14	TGCGCCAGCAGGCCGACAGGGCATGGAACTGAAGCTTTCTTT	CASRPTGHGTEAFF
TRBV20-1	TRBJ1-1	NA	NA	10	TGCAGCGCCGGGAGCACTGAAGCTTTCTTT	CSAGSTEAFF
TRBV19	TRBJ1-5	NA	TRBD1	13	TGTGCCAGTAGGGACAGGGCTTTGGTCCCCCAGCATTTT	CASRDRALVPQHF
TRBV24-1	TRBJ2-3	few	TRBD2	18	TGTGCCACCAGTCCACTAGCGGACTTTTACTCTAGCACAGATACGCAGTATTTT	CATSPLADFYSSTDTQYF
TRBV5-1	TRBJ2-1	few	NA	15	TGCGCCAGCAGCTTGGAGTTAGTACCCTACAATGAGCAGTTCTTC	CASSLELVPYNEQFF
TRBV2	TRBJ1-2	NA	TRBD1	13	TGTGCCAGCAATGGACAGGGGATCTATGGCTACACCTTC	CASNGQGIYGYTF